The 11 T cell receptor beta chains reported below all come from one sample, sequenced in a study of glioma-infiltrating T cells after dendritic cell vaccination. The data were produced by immunoSEQ multiplex PCR, yet TCRdb's version contains in-frame clones alone and is incomplete. The table records 65,000 or so clones, about nine tenths of them present only once. As to time point: after dendritic cell vaccination, including at tumor progression/relapse. Here the sequenced sample was blood, taken after dendritic cell vaccination. These receptors originate from a human donor with glioblastoma.

This chain links TRBV7-8 with TRBJ2-3; 10 bases align to TRBD2. The length of the CDR3 is 14 residues. CDR1 and CDR2 from the germline V gene are SGHVS and FQNEAQ. Germline trimming cut 5 bases from V and 10 bases from J; bases unmatched to any gene: 9. CDR3 in amino acids: CASSRASGGDSQYF. CDR3 DNA sequence: TGTGCCAGCAGCCGAGCTAGCGGGGGTGATTCGCAGTATTTT.

The gene calls are TRBV5-1 and TRBJ2-6; TRBD1 aligns across 7 bases. The CDR3 has 15 amino acids. Losses at the gene ends were 6 bases for V and 2 bases for J; bases not matched to a gene: 5. Germline V gene data show CDR1 as SGHRS and CDR2 as YFSETQ. CDR3 sequence (DNA): TGCGCCAGCAAGGACAGGACCACTGGGGCCAACGTCCTGACTTTC. It specifies CASKDRTTGANVLTF.

This clone was picked up a small number of times. The chain couples TRBV19 to TRBJ2-7, with 9 positions matching TRBD1. V shed 8 bases and J 6 bases; nucleotides not matched to a gene: 2. CDR1 LNHDA and CDR2 SQIVND come from the germline V gene (reference sequence). The CDR3 consists of 11 residues. This chain's CDR3 is CASGQGSEQYF. For the CDR3, the DNA is TGTGCCAGTGGACAGGGGTCCGAGCAGTACTTC.

The genes are TRBV5-6 and TRBJ2-5, with D tentatively TRBD2 (5 bases). The DNA end lines up better with TRBJ2-7; the J call may be wrong. Germline values: CDR1 SGHDT, CDR2 YYEEEE. This CDR3 spans 16 amino acids. CDR3 nucleotide sequence: TGTGCCAGCAGCCCTACCGACGGGGAACTGCCCTACGAGCAGTACTTC. It is translated as CASSPTDGELPYEQYF.

The rearrangement uses TRBV11-2 and TRBJ2-3; 14 nucleotides align to TRBD2. The CDR3 spans 14 residues. Trimming at V came to 1 base and at J to 14 bases, leaving 5 bases not matched to a gene. Germline CDR1 SGHAT, CDR2 FQNNGV. CDR3 bases: TGTGCCAGCAGCTTAGGTCCGACTAGCGGGAGGGTGTATTTT. It yields the protein CASSLGPTSGRVYF.

The J gene is TRBJ1-2, the V gene TRBV7-9; D unresolved. This CDR3 spans 15 amino acids. With 5 bases removed from V and 0 bases from J, the gap between germline ends came to 13 bases. Per the germline V gene, CDR1 is SEHNR and CDR2 is FQNEAQ (reference sequence). This CDR3 reads CASSSVSFPNYGYTF. The CDR3 DNA follows: TGTGCCAGCAGCAGTGTTAGTTTCCCTAACTATGGCTACACCTTC.

V is TRBV9 and J is TRBJ2-2; 8 nucleotides align to TRBD2. V gave up 9 bases and J gave up 6 bases; unmatched junction bases: 16. This CDR3 is 16 amino acids long. Germline CDR1 SGDLS, CDR2 YYNGEE. CDR3 region: CATSPGLGRAAGELFF. In nucleotides, the CDR3 is TGTGCCACCTCCCCGGGACTAGGGAGAGCGGCCGGGGAGCTGTTTTTT.

The V call is TRBV7-9, the J call TRBJ2-2, with TRBD1 identical over 8 bases. The CDR3 has 16 residues. Unmatched junction bases numbered 8, after V lost 5 bases and J lost 3 bases. The germline V gene has CDR1 SEHNR and CDR2 FQNEAQ (reference sequence). The CDR3 nucleotides are TGTGCCAGCAGCCCCTGGGGACAGGACTACACCGGGGAGCTGTTTTTT. Amino acid sequence: CASSPWGQDYTGELFF.

This sequence joins TRBV7-2 and TRBJ2-6, with D possibly matching TRBD2 (7 bases). The CDR3 runs 18 residues. Germline V gene sequence: CDR1 SGHTA, CDR2 FQGNSA. V lost 3 bases and J 0 bases, leaving 15 bases between the germline ends. As DNA, the CDR3 is TGTGCCAGCAGCTTGAGGCGGGGGCCATACTCTGGGGCCAACGTCCTGACTTTC. This sequence encodes CASSLRRGPYSGANVLTF.

The chain uses TRBV27 and TRBJ2-1; perhaps TRBD1 as D (6 bases). The CDR3 is made up of 13 amino acids. The germline V gene has CDR1 MNHEY and CDR2 SMNVEV (reference sequence). Between the trimmed V and J ends, which lost 5 bases and 4 bases, there was a span of 9 bases. The CDR3 nucleotides read TGTGCCAGCAGTGACAGGTTATACAATGAGCAGTTCTTC. Translation gives CASSDRLYNEQFF.

The gene calls are TRBV30 and TRBJ2-6; D possibly corresponds to TRBD1 (6 bases). This CDR3 spans 15 amino acids. V was trimmed by 1 base and J by 4 bases, leaving 11 bases between them. CDR1 GTSNPN and CDR2 SVGIG come from the germline V gene (reference sequence). DNA for the CDR3: TGTGCCTGGAGTGACGCAGGGGTGGGGGCCAACGTCCTGACTTTC. Its protein is CAWSDAGVGANVLTF.